This is a list of T cell receptor beta chains from one sample in a study of response to subunit inactivated influenza vaccine. From the RT-PCR reads, TCRdb called clonotypes with MiXCR, one entry per CDR3 protein. The repertoire consists of about 570,000 distinct CDR3 sequences, with 10% to 15% occurring once and the leading ten covering roughly 10%. This specimen consisted of PBMCs from blood, obtained on the day of vaccination. These receptors all come from a middle-aged man who received an inactivated influenza vaccine. Both conserved end residues are trimmed from each CDR3. Fields, in order: clone size, J gene, V gene, CDR3 length, CDR3 protein. Clone size appears in some rows only: once, few, many, or a class for an expanded clone.

abundance: -
j_gene: TRBJ2-4
v_gene: TRBV5-6
len: 15
CDR3aa: ASSSDRAVLAKNIQY

abundance: -
j_gene: TRBJ2-7
v_gene: TRBV20-1
len: 11
CDR3aa: SLGTPRTYEQY

abundance: medium-sized
j_gene: TRBJ2-2
v_gene: TRBV29-1
len: 13
CDR3aa: SVEFRLGNTGELF

abundance: many
j_gene: TRBJ1-3
v_gene: TRBV12-3/TRBV12-4
len: 13
CDR3aa: ASSLGAVSGNTIY

abundance: few
j_gene: TRBJ2-1
v_gene: TRBV11-1
len: 17
CDR3aa: ASSLQGTAGASVYNEQF

abundance: few
j_gene: TRBJ1-2
v_gene: TRBV7-9
len: 12
CDR3aa: ASSLGRENYGYT

abundance: -
j_gene: TRBJ2-3
v_gene: TRBV5-1
len: 16
CDR3aa: ASTFTFYTETRTDTQY

abundance: many
j_gene: TRBJ2-5
v_gene: TRBV6-1
len: 12
CDR3aa: ASRRDRGIETQY

abundance: few
j_gene: TRBJ1-1
v_gene: TRBV3-1
len: 12
CDR3aa: ASSQVPEVTEAF

abundance: few
j_gene: TRBJ2-1
v_gene: TRBV9
len: 13
CDR3aa: ASTFLPGTINEQF

abundance: few
j_gene: TRBJ1-5
v_gene: TRBV5-1
len: 13
CDR3aa: ASPGWGAVGQPQH

abundance: -
j_gene: TRBJ2-7
v_gene: TRBV19
len: 11
CDR3aa: ANPQPAGYEQY

abundance: -
j_gene: TRBJ2-5
v_gene: TRBV7-3
len: 13
CDR3aa: ASSQTSGSMETQY

abundance: few
j_gene: TRBJ1-1
v_gene: TRBV4-3
len: 14
CDR3aa: ASSQAPAGRDTEAF

abundance: -
j_gene: TRBJ2-2
v_gene: TRBV11-2
len: 16
CDR3aa: ASSLGLAGARGTGELF

abundance: -
j_gene: TRBJ1-2
v_gene: TRBV7-2
len: 12
CDR3aa: ASSLATSGGGYT

abundance: few
j_gene: TRBJ2-7
v_gene: TRBV2
len: 13
CDR3aa: ASSRRGLSSYEQY

abundance: few
j_gene: TRBJ1-5
v_gene: TRBV6-1
len: 13
CDR3aa: ASSERRQGNQPQH

abundance: few
j_gene: TRBJ2-5
v_gene: TRBV20-1
len: 10
CDR3aa: SLGGVQETQY

abundance: few
j_gene: TRBJ1-2
v_gene: TRBV12-3/TRBV12-4
len: 11
CDR3aa: ASSLERGHGYT

abundance: few
j_gene: TRBJ2-7
v_gene: TRBV9
len: 13
CDR3aa: ASSGGGSGAYEQY

abundance: -
j_gene: TRBJ2-2
v_gene: TRBV5-6
len: 12
CDR3aa: ASSLASGSGELF

abundance: many
j_gene: TRBJ2-5
v_gene: TRBV12-3/TRBV12-4
len: 13
CDR3aa: ASSFWLAGAETQY

abundance: many
j_gene: TRBJ2-7
v_gene: TRBV5-5
len: 12
CDR3aa: ASSPDRISYEQY

abundance: few
j_gene: TRBJ2-1
v_gene: TRBV2
len: 11
CDR3aa: ASSEGEYNEQF

abundance: few
j_gene: TRBJ1-2
v_gene: TRBV7-2
len: 11
CDR3aa: ASSLTQNYGYT

abundance: few
j_gene: TRBJ2-3
v_gene: TRBV4-1
len: 14
CDR3aa: ASSQDAGTSTDTQY

abundance: many
j_gene: TRBJ2-7
v_gene: TRBV12-3/TRBV12-4
len: 11
CDR3aa: ASSLQVPDEQY

abundance: -
j_gene: TRBJ1-1
v_gene: TRBV12-3/TRBV12-4
len: 11
CDR3aa: ASRRTEGTEAF

abundance: many
j_gene: TRBJ2-7
v_gene: TRBV29-1
len: 10
CDR3aa: SVVRGGYEQY

abundance: -
j_gene: TRBJ2-4
v_gene: TRBV10-3
len: 13
CDR3aa: AISEAGVAKNIQY

abundance: few
j_gene: TRBJ2-2
v_gene: TRBV7-8
len: 13
CDR3aa: ASSLSSQGAGELF

abundance: few
j_gene: TRBJ2-7
v_gene: TRBV4-3
len: 13
CDR3aa: ASSQVWGGSYEQY

abundance: -
j_gene: TRBJ2-3
v_gene: TRBV5-1
len: 13
CDR3aa: ASSLTSAATDTQY

abundance: many
j_gene: TRBJ2-3
v_gene: TRBV28
len: 14
CDR3aa: ASSWKRDPSTDTQY

abundance: many
j_gene: TRBJ2-2
v_gene: TRBV29-1
len: 9
CDR3aa: SAAYTGELF

abundance: many
j_gene: TRBJ2-1
v_gene: TRBV20-1
len: 14
CDR3aa: SARPTVRASYNEQF

abundance: -
j_gene: TRBJ2-7
v_gene: TRBV20-1
len: 14
CDR3aa: SAGLAGGRGNYEQY

abundance: -
j_gene: TRBJ2-1
v_gene: TRBV9
len: 14
CDR3aa: ASSERGSGAYNEQF